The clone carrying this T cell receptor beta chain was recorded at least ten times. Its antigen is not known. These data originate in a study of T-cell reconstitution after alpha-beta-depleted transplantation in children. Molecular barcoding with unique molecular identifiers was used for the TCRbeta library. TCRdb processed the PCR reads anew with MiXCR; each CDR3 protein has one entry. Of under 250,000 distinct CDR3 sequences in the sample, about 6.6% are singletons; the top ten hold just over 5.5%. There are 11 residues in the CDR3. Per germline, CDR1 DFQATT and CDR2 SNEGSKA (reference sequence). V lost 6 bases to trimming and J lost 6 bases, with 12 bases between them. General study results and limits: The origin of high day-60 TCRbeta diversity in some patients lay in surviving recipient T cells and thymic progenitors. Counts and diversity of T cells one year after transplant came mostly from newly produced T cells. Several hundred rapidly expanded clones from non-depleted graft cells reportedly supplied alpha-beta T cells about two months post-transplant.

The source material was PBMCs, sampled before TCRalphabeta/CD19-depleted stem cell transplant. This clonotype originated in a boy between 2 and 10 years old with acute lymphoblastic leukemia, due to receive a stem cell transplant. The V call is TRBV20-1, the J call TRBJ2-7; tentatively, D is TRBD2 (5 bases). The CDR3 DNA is TGCAGTGCACCGCGAGGGTCCGAGCAGTACTTC. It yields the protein CSAPRGSEQYF.